The clone carrying this TCR beta chain was seen ten or more times. No antigen is known for it. MiXCR was run by TCRdb on the RT-PCR reads, yielding one entry per CDR3 protein. This table has about 530,000 distinct CDR3 sequences, about an eighth appearing once. The data are from a study of response to subunit inactivated influenza vaccine. Regarding the study as a whole: The authors proposed limited new T cell recruitment per seasonal influenza vaccination.

This CDR3 contains 13 residues. Germline loops: CDR1 SGHRS, CDR2 YFSETQ. V lost 3 bases, J lost 8 bases, and 11 bases lay in between. The sample consisted of PBMCs from blood, taken on the day of vaccination. J is TRBJ2-2 and V is TRBV5-1; the D is unclear. The receptor comes from a man in his fifties or sixties who received an inactivated influenza vaccine. CDR3 sequence reads: CASSSSDSGELFF. In DNA, the CDR3 is TGCGCCAGCAGCTCGAGCGACTCGGGGGAGCTGTTTTTT. Drawing the rest from reference TRBV5-1 and TRBJ2-2, the complete variable domain is KAGVTQTPRYLIKTRGQQVTLSCSPISGHRSVSWYQQTPGQGLQFLFEYFSETQRNKGNFPGRFSGRQFSNSRSEMNVSTLELGDSALYLCASSSSDSGELFFGEGSRLTVL.